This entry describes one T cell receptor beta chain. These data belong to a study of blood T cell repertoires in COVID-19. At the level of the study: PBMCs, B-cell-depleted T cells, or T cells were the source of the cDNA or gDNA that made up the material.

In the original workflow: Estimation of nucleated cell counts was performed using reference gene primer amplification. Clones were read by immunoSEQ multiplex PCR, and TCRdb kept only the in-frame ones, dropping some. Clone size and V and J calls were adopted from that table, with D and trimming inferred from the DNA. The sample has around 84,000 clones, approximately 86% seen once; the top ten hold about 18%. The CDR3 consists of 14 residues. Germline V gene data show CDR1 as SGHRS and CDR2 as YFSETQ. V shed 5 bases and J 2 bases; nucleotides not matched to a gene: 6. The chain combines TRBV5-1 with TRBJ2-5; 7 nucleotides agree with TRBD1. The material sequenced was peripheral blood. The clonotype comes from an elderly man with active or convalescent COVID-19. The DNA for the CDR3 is TGCGCCAGCAGGACAACAGGGGTGCAAGAGACCCAGTACTTC. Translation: CASRTTGVQETQYF. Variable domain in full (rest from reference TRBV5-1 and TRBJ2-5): KAGVTQTPRYLIKTRGQQVTLSCSPISGHRSVSWYQQTPGQGLQFLFEYFSETQRNKGNFPGRFSGRQFSNSRSEMNVSTLELGDSALYLCASRTTGVQETQYFGPGTRLLVL.